This entry features one T cell receptor beta chain sequence. Its antigen is unidentified. The source of the sample is a study of blood T cells in healthy people across ages. Study results and limitations: Both naive CD4+ cell counts and diversity were greater in long-lived donors than in aged donors.

Germline assignment: CDR1 SGHVS and CDR2 FQNEAQ. J was trimmed by 5 bases and V by 1 base; bases with no gene match: 7. CDR3 length: 15 amino acids. PBMCs, at least 6.5 million per sample, were isolated. A sample-barcoded 5' primer and a J-beta primer mix were used in a second PCR of about 6 to 12 cycles. A single record per CDR3 protein comes from TCRdb applying MiXCR to the 5' RACE reads. The sample records 650,000 to 800,000 distinct CDR3 sequences, around 42% being singletons. The sequence derives from a man between 60 and 70 years old in good health. The rearrangement uses TRBV7-8 and TRBJ1-1, with 7 nucleotides matching TRBD1. Sequenced: blood. CDR3 DNA: TGTGCCAGCAGCTTAGTGGGCAGGGGGGCGACTGAAGCTTTCTTT. It yields the protein CASSLVGRGATEAFF. Full variable domain (rest looked up from reference TRBV7-8 and TRBJ1-1): GAGVSQSPRYKVAKRGQDVALRCDPISGHVSLFWYQQALGQGPEFLTYFQNEAQLDKSGLPSDRFFAERPEGSVSTLKIQRTQQEDSAVYLCASSLVGRGATEAFFGQGTRLTVV.